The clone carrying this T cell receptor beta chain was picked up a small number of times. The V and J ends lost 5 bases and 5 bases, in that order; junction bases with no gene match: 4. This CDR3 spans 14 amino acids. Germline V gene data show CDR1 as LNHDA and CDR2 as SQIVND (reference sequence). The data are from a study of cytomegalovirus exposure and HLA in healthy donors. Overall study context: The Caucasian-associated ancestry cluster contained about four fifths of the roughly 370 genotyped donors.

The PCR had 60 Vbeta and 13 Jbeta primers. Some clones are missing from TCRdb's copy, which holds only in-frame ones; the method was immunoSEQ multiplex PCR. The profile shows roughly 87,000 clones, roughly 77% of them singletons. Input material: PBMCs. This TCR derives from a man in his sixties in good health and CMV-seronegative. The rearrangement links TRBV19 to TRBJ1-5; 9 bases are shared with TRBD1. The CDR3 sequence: CASSVTGGDQPQHF. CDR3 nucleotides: TGTGCCAGTAGTGTGACAGGGGGGGATCAGCCCCAGCATTTT.